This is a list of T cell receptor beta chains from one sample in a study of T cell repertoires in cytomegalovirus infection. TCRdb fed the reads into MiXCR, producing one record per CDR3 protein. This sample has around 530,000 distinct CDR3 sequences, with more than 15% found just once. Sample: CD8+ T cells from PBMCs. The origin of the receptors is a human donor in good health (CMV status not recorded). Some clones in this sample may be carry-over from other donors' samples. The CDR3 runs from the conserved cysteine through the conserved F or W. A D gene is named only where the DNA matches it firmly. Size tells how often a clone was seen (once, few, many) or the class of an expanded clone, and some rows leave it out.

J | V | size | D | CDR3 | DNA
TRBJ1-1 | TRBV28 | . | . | CASSFWQAEAFF | TGTGCCAGCAGTTTCTGGCAGGCTGAAGCTTTCTTT
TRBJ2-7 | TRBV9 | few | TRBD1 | CASSFRTGAPYEQYF | TGTGCCAGCAGTTTTAGGACAGGGGCTCCCTACGAGCAGTACTTC
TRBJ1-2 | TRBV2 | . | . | CASSGRRVYGYTF | TGTGCCAGCAGTGGGAGACGGGTCTATGGCTACACCTTC
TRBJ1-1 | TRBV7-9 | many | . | CASSLPGATEAFF | TGTGCCAGCAGCTTACCGGGAGCGACTGAAGCTTTCTTT
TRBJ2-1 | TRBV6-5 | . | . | CASSYSKGGEQFF | TGTGCCAGCAGTTACTCGAAAGGGGGTGAGCAGTTCTTC
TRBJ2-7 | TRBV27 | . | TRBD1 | CASSPGPGTGQYF | TGTGCCAGCAGTCCCGGCCCCGGGACAGGGCAGTACTTC
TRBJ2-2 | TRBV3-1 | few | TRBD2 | CASSQALAGDIHAGELFF | TGTGCCAGCAGCCAAGCACTAGCGGGCGACATCCATGCCGGGGAGCTGTTTTTT
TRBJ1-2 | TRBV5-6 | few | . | CASSLASFRAIYGYTF | TGTGCCAGCAGCTTGGCCTCTTTCAGGGCTATCTATGGCTACACCTTC
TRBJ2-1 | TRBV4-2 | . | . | CASSVPTRGHEQFF | TGTGCCAGCAGCGTTCCGACTAGGGGTCATGAGCAGTTCTTC
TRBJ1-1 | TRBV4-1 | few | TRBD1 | CASSQTGGADTEAFF | TGTGCCAGCAGCCAAACAGGGGGCGCGGACACTGAAGCTTTCTTT
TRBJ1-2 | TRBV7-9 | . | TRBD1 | CASSLGQVDGYTF | TGTGCCAGCAGTTTAGGACAGGTGGATGGCTACACCTTC
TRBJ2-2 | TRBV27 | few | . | CAIRAVSTGELFF | TGTGCCATCAGGGCCGTATCCACCGGGGAGCTGTTTTTT
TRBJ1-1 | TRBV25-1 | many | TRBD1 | CASSVSGTDEAFF | TGTGCCAGCAGTGTCTCCGGGACAGATGAAGCTTTCTTT
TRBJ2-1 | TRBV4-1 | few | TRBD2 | CASSREREGSEASEQFF | TGCGCCAGCAGCCGAGAACGGGAGGGATCGGAAGCGAGTGAGCAGTTCTTC
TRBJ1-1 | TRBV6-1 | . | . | CASSEWGQIEAFF | TGTGCCAGCAGTGAATGGGGTCAAATTGAAGCTTTCTTT
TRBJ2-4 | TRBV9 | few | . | CASSGTERKNIQYF | TGTGCCAGCAGCGGGACAGAACGCAAAAACATTCAGTACTTC
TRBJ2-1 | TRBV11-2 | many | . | CATAAGNPEQFF | TGTGCCACGGCGGCCGGGAATCCTGAGCAGTTCTTC
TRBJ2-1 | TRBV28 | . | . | CASSSTLDTSYNEQFF | TGTGCCAGCAGTTCAACCCTCGACACGTCCTACAATGAGCAGTTCTTC
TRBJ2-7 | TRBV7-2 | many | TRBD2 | CASSSSGTSFSYEQYF | TGTGCCAGCAGCTCCTCCGGGACTAGCTTCTCCTACGAGCAGTACTTC
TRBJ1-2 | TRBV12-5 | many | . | CASGLNPDGRGYGYTF | TGTGCTAGTGGTTTGAACCCAGACGGGCGCGGCTATGGCTACACCTTC
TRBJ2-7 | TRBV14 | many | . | CASSQGRWEDGIYEQYF | TGTGCCAGCAGCCAAGGACGCTGGGAGGACGGAATCTACGAGCAGTACTTC
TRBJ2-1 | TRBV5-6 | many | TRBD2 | CASSQGLAGAFF | TGTGCCAGCAGCCAAGGACTAGCGGGAGCTTTCTTC
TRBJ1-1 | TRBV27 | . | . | CASSFVQGGIVSEAFF | TGTGCCAGCAGTTTTGTCCAGGGAGGGATAGTATCTGAAGCTTTCTTT
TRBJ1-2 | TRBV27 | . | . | CASSPPDGFGGYTF | TGTGCCAGCAGTCCACCGGACGGGTTTGGCGGCTACACCTTC
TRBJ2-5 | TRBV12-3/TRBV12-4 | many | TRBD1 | CASSSQGEETQYF | TGTGCCAGCAGCTCTCAGGGGGAAGAGACCCAGTACTTC
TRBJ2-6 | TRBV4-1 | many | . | CASSQDPPPSWANVLTF | TGCGCCAGCAGCCAAGATCCACCACCTTCTTGGGCCAACGTCCTGACTTTC
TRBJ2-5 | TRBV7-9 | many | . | CASSPRGGTQQETQYF | TGTGCCAGCAGCCCTAGGGGGGGGACGCAACAAGAGACCCAGTACTTC
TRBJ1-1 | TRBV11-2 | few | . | CASSLTVSPEAFF | TGTGCCAGCAGCCTTACAGTTTCCCCTGAAGCTTTCTTT
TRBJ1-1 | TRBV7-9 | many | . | CASSLVLGGTEAFF | TGTGCCAGCAGCCTCGTCCTTGGAGGCACTGAAGCTTTCTTT
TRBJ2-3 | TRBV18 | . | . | CASSPTGVDTQYF | TGTGCCAGCTCACCAACCGGGGTAGATACGCAGTATTTT
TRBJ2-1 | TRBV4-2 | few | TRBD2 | CASSQTSGRGDEQFF | TGTGCCAGCAGCCAAACTAGCGGGAGAGGCGATGAGCAGTTCTTC
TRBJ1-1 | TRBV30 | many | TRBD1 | CAWESPGQLNTEAFF | TGTGCCTGGGAAAGCCCGGGACAGCTGAACACTGAAGCTTTCTTT
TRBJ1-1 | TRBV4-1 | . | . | CASSLKDEQVTTEAFF | TGCGCCAGCAGCCTAAAAGATGAACAGGTTACCACTGAAGCTTTCTTT
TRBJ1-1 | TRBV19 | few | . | CASSTSLATEAFF | TGTGCCAGTAGTACCAGTTTGGCGACCGAAGCTTTCTTT
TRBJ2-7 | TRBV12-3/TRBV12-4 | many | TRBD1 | CASSSTGTGFHEQYF | TGTGCCAGCAGTTCAACCGGGACAGGGTTCCACGAGCAGTACTTC
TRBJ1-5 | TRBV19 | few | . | CASTTNVMGDQPQHF | TGTGCCAGTACCACCAACGTTATGGGAGACCAGCCCCAGCATTTT
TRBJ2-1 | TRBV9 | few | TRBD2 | CASSGRSGRSYNEQFF | TGTGCCAGCAGCGGCAGAAGCGGGAGATCCTACAATGAGCAGTTCTTC
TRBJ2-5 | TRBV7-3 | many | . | CASSLRAGTGTQYF | TGTGCCAGCAGCTTAAGGGCTGGGACTGGGACCCAGTACTTC
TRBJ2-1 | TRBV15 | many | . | CATSRDRGFDEQFF | TGTGCCACCAGCAGAGATCGGGGGTTCGATGAGCAGTTCTTC
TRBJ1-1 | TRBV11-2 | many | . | CASISPTAPWAAFF | TGTGCCAGCATCAGCCCGACAGCCCCTTGGGCAGCTTTCTTT
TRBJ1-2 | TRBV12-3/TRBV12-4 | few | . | CASSTSPDFPNYGYTF | .
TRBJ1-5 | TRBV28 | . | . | CASSLRSDRNQPQHF | TGTGCCAGCAGTTTGCGTTCCGACCGCAATCAGCCCCAGCATTTT
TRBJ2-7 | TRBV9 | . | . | CASSVERRSYEQYF | TGTGCCAGCAGCGTAGAAAGGAGGTCCTACGAGCAGTACTTC
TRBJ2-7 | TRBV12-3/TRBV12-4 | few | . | CASSPWAGKEQYF | TGTGCCAGCAGTCCCTGGGCAGGGAAAGAGCAGTACTTC
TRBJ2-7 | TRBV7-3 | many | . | CASRADGTGEQYF | TGTGCCAGCAGAGCGGACGGGACCGGGGAGCAGTACTTC
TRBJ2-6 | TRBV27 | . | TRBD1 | CASSYTGGSARANVLTF | TGTGCCAGCAGTTATACAGGGGGCTCGGCTAGGGCCAACGTCCTGACTTTC
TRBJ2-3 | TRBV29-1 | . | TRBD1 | CRVELFSGGSADTQYF | TGCAGAGTTGAACTATTCTCAGGGGGCAGCGCAGATACGCAGTATTTT
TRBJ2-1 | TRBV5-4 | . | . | CASSLPLAGAAYNEQFF | TGTGCCAGCAGCCTACCACTTGCAGGGGCGGCCTACAATGAGCAGTTCTTC
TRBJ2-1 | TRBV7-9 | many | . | CASSSTWAPEQFF | TGTGCCAGCAGCTCCACGTGGGCTCCCGAGCAGTTCTTC
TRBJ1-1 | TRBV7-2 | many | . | CASSPYQGDTEAFF | TGTGCCAGCAGCCCATATCAGGGAGACACTGAAGCTTTCTTT
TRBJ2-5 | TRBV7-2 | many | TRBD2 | CASSPSGGAWETQYF | TGTGCCAGCAGCCCCAGCGGGGGGGCCTGGGAGACCCAGTACTTC
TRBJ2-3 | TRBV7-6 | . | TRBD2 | CASSLLSGGRDTQYF | TGTGCCAGCAGCTTACTGAGCGGGGGGCGGGATACGCAGTATTTT
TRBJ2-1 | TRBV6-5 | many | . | CASSYGSWAGNYNEQFF | TGTGCCAGCAGTTATGGGTCTTGGGCAGGGAACTACAATGAGCAGTTCTTC
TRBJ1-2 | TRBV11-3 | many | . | CASSSKIGGTSISNYGYTF | TGTGCCAGCAGCTCAAAGATAGGGGGAACATCTATCTCAAACTATGGCTACACCTTC